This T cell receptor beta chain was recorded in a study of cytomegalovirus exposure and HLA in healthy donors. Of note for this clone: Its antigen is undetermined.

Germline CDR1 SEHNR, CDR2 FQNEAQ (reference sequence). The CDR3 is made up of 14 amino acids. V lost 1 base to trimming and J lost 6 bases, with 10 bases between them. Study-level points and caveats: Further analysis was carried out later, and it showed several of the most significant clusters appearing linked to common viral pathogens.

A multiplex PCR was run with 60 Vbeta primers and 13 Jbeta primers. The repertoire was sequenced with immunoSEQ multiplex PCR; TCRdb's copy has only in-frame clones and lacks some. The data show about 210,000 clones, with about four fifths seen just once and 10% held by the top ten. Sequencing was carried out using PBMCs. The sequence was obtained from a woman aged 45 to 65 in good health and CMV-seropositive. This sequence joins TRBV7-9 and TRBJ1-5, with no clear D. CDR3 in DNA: TGTGCCAGCAGCTTAGGAGGTACTCTTCAGCCCCAGCATTTT. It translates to CASSLGGTLQPQHF.